The entry that follows covers one T cell receptor (beta chain) sequence. This specimen belongs to a study of OX40 agonist ivuxolimab in advanced cancers. The CDR3 length is 16 residues. V lost 5 bases, J lost 1 base, and 14 bases lay in between. Germline lookup yields CDR1 SSHAT and CDR2 FNYEAQ (reference sequence). Here immunoSEQ multiplex PCR was the method, and the copy in TCRdb shows in-frame clones only, minus some. The repertoire holds roughly 80,000 clones, with around four fifths as singletons. The sample in question was CD4+ or CD8+ T cells sorted from blood, obtained in a trial of the OX40 agonist ivuxolimab. The chain combines TRBV7-7 with TRBJ2-2; a possible D gene is TRBD2 (5 bases). The receptor was isolated from an adult with an advanced solid tumor such as melanoma, head and neck, liver or kidney cancer. As DNA, the CDR3 is TGTGCCAGCAGCCCACTAGGCTTGGGGAACACCGGGGAGCTGTTTTTT. Translation gives CASSPLGLGNTGELFF.